This T cell receptor beta chain was found in a study of blood T cells in healthy people across ages. About the study: Capture by template switching was about one barcoded beta molecule per two T cells. Broader study findings: The study found TCR beta diversity correlated strongly with naive T cell percentage. More naive CD4+ cells and higher diversity were found in long-lived than in aged donors.

The authors drew about 9.9 milliliters of peripheral blood from each donor. As for this clonotype: Its antigen is as yet unknown.

Germline V gene data show CDR1 as MNHEY and CDR2 as SVGEGT. V lost 7 bases, J lost 5 bases, and 6 bases stayed unmatched. CDR3 size: 14 residues. The use of a sample-barcoded 5' primer and a J-beta primer mix characterized a second PCR of roughly 6 to 12 cycles. TCRdb itself ran the 5' RACE reads through MiXCR, one entry per CDR3 protein. The sample lists fewer than 900,000 distinct CDR3 sequences, about 40% seen once, with about 20% in the top ten. This clonotype was sampled from an older woman in good health. Sequenced sample: blood. This chain joins TRBV6-2 or TRBV6-3 and TRBJ2-4, with 9 bases aligning to TRBD2. The CDR3 is CASNSGGRENIQYF. CDR3 nucleotide sequence: TGTGCCAGCAATAGCGGGGGACGCGAAAACATTCAGTACTTC.